There are a few counts of the clone carrying this T cell receptor beta chain. The antigen remains unidentified. This entry is derived from a study of T-cell memory formation after mild COVID-19. Looking at the study overall: TCR clusters showed largely donor specificity.

Study-wide points: CD4/CD8 balance held among clones contracting day 15 to 85, and later expanders leaned CD4+. The study found contracting CD4+ clones mainly in CM and EM and contracting CD8+ clones in EMRA.

Using constant-segment primers, 5'RACE produced TCR alpha and TCR beta cDNA libraries carrying sample barcodes and UMIs. One entry per CDR3 protein, called by TCRdb with MiXCR from the 5' RACE reads. Of 550,000 to 700,000 distinct CDR3 sequences listed, around 15% are singletons. V trimming: 6 bases; J trimming: 6 bases; junction bases outside the gene matches: 10. The CDR3 is 16 residues long. The V and J genes are TRBV12-3 or TRBV12-4 and TRBJ1-5; TRBD1 matches 11 bases. The origin of this receptor is an adult woman who had mild COVID-19 (a few samples of this study predate the infection). Cell type and time point are not known. The sequencing input was PBMCs or a T cell subset sorted from them (not recorded which). The CDR3, as DNA: TGTGCCAGCAGCCCCGGTAGGACAGGGGGCGGTCAGCCCCAGCATTTT. Residues: CASSPGRTGGGQPQHF.